Included here is one T cell receptor (beta chain) sequence, with context. At one end the junction does not follow the germline gene, possibly because of a read error. The data belong to a study of cytomegalovirus exposure and HLA in healthy donors. PCR was performed using 60 Vbeta and 13 Jbeta primers. TCRdb keeps only in-frame clones here, not all; method: immunoSEQ multiplex PCR. The repertoire holds 95,000 to 150,000 clones, with over 80% as singletons. There are 15 residues in the CDR3. Germline V gene lookup returns CDR1 SGHNT and CDR2 YYREEE (reference sequence). Specimen: PBMCs. This TCR was recovered from a man younger than 45 in good health and CMV-seronegative. The chain has TRBV5-4 and TRBJ2-6; D is perhaps TRBD1 (5 bases). CDR3 nucleotides: TGTGCCAGCAGCGCCGGCGACCCTGGGGCCAACGGCCTGACTTTC. Translated, it gives CASSAGDPGANGLTF.